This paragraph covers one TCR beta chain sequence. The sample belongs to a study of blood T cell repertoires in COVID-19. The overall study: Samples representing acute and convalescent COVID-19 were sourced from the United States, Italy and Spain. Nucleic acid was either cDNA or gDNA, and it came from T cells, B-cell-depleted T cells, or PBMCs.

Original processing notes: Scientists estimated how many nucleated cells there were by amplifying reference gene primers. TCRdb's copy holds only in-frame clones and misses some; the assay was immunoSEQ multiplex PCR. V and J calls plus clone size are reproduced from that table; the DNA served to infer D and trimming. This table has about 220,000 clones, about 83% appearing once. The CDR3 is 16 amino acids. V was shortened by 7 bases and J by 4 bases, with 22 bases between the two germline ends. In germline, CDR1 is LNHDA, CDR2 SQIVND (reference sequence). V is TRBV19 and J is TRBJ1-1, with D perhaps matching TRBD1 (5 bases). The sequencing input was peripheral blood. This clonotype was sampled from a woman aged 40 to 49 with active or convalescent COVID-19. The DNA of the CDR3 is TGTGCCAGTACCCCCTGGGGGTCGACCGGGAGCACTGAAGCTTTCTTT. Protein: CASTPWGSTGSTEAFF.